Sequencing of this TCR beta chain was carried out in a study of cytomegalovirus exposure and HLA in healthy donors. Overall study context: Ancestry clustering placed roughly 86% of approximately 370 genotyped donors in the Caucasian-associated cluster.

60 Vbeta and 13 Jbeta primers were used in PCR. The table came from immunoSEQ multiplex PCR; TCRdb's copy has only in-frame clones and leaves some out. Counted here are some 190,000 clones, around 87% occurring once; the ten biggest clones make up around 0.99%. For this clone: What it recognizes is unknown.

Losses at the gene ends were 7 bases for V and 4 bases for J; bases not matched to a gene: 9. The CDR3 has 14 residues. Germline CDR1 is MDHEN and CDR2 is SYDVKM. Overall study findings and caveats: CMV serostatus was the sole immune exposure information available.

The sequencing sample was made of PBMCs. This chain joins TRBV28 and TRBJ1-2; 7 bases fit TRBD1. This TCR was sampled from a boy aged 2-15 years in good health and CMV-seronegative. The CDR3 DNA follows: TGTGCCAGCACCGAACGCGCAGGGGGCTATGGCTACACCTTC. It translates to CASTERAGGYGYTF.